This TCR beta chain was captured by sequencing in a study of CD8 T cells in Susac syndrome. CDR1 MGHDK and CDR2 SYGVNS come from the germline V gene. This CDR3 spans 16 amino acids. V lost 0 bases to trimming and J lost 2 bases, with 12 bases between them. RNA was extracted with the RNeasy kit, and a quantity of about 0.45 to 1 ug was reverse transcribed using random hexamers. TCRdb fed the immunoSEQ multiplex PCR reads into MiXCR, producing one record per CDR3 protein. The sample comprises about 60,000 distinct CDR3 sequences, around 94% of which are singletons, and just under 0.2% rests with the top ten. Sequencing of TCR beta covered CD8+ and CD4+ T cells obtained from blood.

The sample was CD8+ T cells from PBMCs. The source is a human donor in good health. The V call is TRBV25-1, the J call TRBJ2-3, with D possibly TRBD2 on 7 matching bases. The CDR3 loop is CASSEYAGAATDTQYF. The CDR3 coding sequence is TGTGCCAGCAGTGAATATGCGGGGGCGGCCACAGATACGCAGTATTTT. The full variable domain, completed using reference TRBV25-1 and TRBJ2-3, is EADIYQTPRYLVIGTGKKITLECSQTMGHDKMYWYQQDPGMELHLIHYSYGVNSTEKGDLSSESTVSRIRTEHFPLTLESARPSHTSQYLCASSEYAGAATDTQYFGPGTRLTVL.